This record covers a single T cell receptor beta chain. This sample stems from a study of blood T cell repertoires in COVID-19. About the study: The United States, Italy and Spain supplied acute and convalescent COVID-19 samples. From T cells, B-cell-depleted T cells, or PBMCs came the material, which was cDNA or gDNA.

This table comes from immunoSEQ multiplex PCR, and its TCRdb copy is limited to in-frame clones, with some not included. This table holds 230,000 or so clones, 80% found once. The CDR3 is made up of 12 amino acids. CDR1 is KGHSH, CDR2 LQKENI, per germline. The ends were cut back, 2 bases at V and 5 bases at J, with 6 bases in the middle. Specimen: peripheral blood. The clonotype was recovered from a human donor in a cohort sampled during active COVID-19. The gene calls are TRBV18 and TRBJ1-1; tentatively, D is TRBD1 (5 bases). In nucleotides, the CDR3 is TGTGCCAGCTCACCAAAGGGGACTGAAGCTTTCTTT. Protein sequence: CASSPKGTEAFF. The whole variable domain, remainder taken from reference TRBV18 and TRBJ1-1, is NAGVMQNPRHLVRRRGQEARLRCSPMKGHSHVYWYRQLPEEGLKFMVYLQKENIIDESGMPKERFSAEFPKEGPSILRIQQVVRGDSAAYFCASSPKGTEAFFGQGTRLTVV.